One and the same sample provided the 20 T cell receptor beta chains below, sequenced in a study of OX40 agonist ivuxolimab in advanced cancers. Profiling relied on immunoSEQ multiplex PCR, and the TCRdb table lists in-frame clones only, not all of them. In the table there are 94,000 or so clones, more than 80% of which are singletons. The specimen was CD4+ or CD8+ T cells sorted from blood, collected in a trial of the OX40 agonist ivuxolimab. These receptors originate from an adult with an advanced solid tumor such as melanoma, head and neck, liver or kidney cancer.

The chain employs TRBV30 and TRBJ2-6; D unclear. Trimming took 0 bases from V and 0 from J, leaving 12 bases between them. Germline lookup yields CDR1 GTSNPN and CDR2 SVGIG (reference sequence). CDR3 size: 17 residues. CDR3 loop: CAWSVKSASSGANVLTF. The CDR3 DNA reads as TGTGCCTGGAGTGTAAAGTCGGCGAGCTCTGGGGCCAACGTCCTGACTTTC.

V and J are TRBV4-3 and TRBJ1-2, with unresolved D. V lost 4 bases and J 3 bases, leaving 12 bases between the germline ends. There are 14 residues in the CDR3. Germline-derived CDR1 and CDR2 are LGHNA and YSLEER. The CDR3, as DNA: TGCGCCAGCAGCCCGGACTTTGGAGACTATGGCTACACCTTC. Amino acids: CASSPDFGDYGYTF.

V gene TRBV15 combines with J gene TRBJ2-7; weak D call: TRBD2 (5 bases). The germline CDR1 and CDR2 sequences are LNHNV and YYDKDF (reference sequence). Trimming took 0 bases from V and 3 from J, leaving 12 bases between them. This CDR3 spans 15 amino acids. The CDR3 coding sequence is TGTGCCACCAGCAGAGACCCGGGGAAAAGCTACGAGCAGTACTTC. This translates into CATSRDPGKSYEQYF.

This chain uses TRBV20-1 with TRBJ1-2; maybe TRBD1 (5 bases). The CDR3 contains 11 residues. V lost 3 bases and J 6 bases, leaving 8 bases between the germline ends. The germline CDR1 and CDR2 sequences are DFQATT and SNEGSKA (reference sequence). The CDR3, as DNA: TGCAGTGCTAGCCCCAGGGATGGCTACACCTTC. Translation: CSASPRDGYTF.

The chain combines TRBV5-5 with TRBJ1-2; 9 nucleotides align to TRBD1. CDR1 and CDR2 from the germline V gene are SGHKS and YYEKEE (reference sequence). This CDR3 has 16 residues. The V and J ends lost 4 bases and 2 bases, in that order; junction bases with no gene match: 9. The CDR3 region has the DNA TGTGCCAGCAGCCCTAGCGGGACAGGGAGAAACTATGGCTACACCTTC. Translation: CASSPSGTGRNYGYTF.

The rearrangement links TRBV2 to TRBJ1-5, with 8 bases identical to TRBD1. Trimming cost V 5 bases and J 3 bases; bases outside gene matches: 3. The CDR3 runs to 14 residues. Germline lookup yields CDR1 SNHLY and CDR2 FYNNEI. The DNA of the CDR3 is TGTGCCAGCAGTCCGGGACAGGCCAATCAGCCCCAGCATTTT. Residues: CASSPGQANQPQHF. The complete variable domain, with remaining parts taken from reference TRBV2 and TRBJ1-5, reads EPEVTQTPSHQVTQMGQEVILRCVPISNHLYFYWYRQILGQKVEFLVSFYNNEISEKSEIFDDQFSVERPDGSNFTLKIRSTKLEDSAMYFCASSPGQANQPQHFGDGTRLSIL.

This chain joins TRBV7-2 and TRBJ1-1; D is uncertain. With 1 base removed from V and 2 bases from J, the gap between germline ends came to 11 bases. The CDR3 is 15 residues long. Germline CDR1 is SGHTA and CDR2 is FQGNSA. The CDR3 protein is CASSLDFFRNTEAFF. The CDR3 DNA sequence: TGTGCCAGCAGCTTAGACTTTTTTAGAAACACTGAAGCTTTCTTT.

The chain combines TRBV6-1 with TRBJ2-3; D gene uncertain. Germline V gives CDR1 MNHNS, CDR2 SASEGT. CDR3 size: 15 residues. V lost 3 bases and J lost 5, with 15 bases in between. CDR3 residues: CASSEKWPSGDTQYF. In DNA, the CDR3 is TGTGCCAGCAGTGAGAAATGGCCCTCTGGAGATACGCAGTATTTT.

The genes are TRBV11-2 and TRBJ2-1; TRBD2 is a possible D gene (6 bases). The CDR3 runs to 14 residues. V lost 1 base, J lost 8 bases, and 12 bases lay in between. CDR1 and CDR2 from the germline V gene are SGHAT and FQNNGV. As DNA, the CDR3 is TGTGCCAGCAGCTTAGTGGCGGGGTGGGATGAGCAGTTCTTC. This sequence encodes CASSLVAGWDEQFF.

The V and J genes are TRBV29-1 and TRBJ1-1; possible D gene TRBD1, 6 bases. Germline V gene lookup returns CDR1 SQVTM and CDR2 ANQGSEA. There are 11 residues in the CDR3. V lost 6 bases and J 7 bases, leaving 12 bases between the germline ends. The CDR3 DNA reads TGCAGCGTGAGGGGGAGCGGTGAAGCTTTCTTT. Protein sequence: CSVRGSGEAFF.

The V gene is TRBV10-3, the J gene TRBJ2-3; 12 positions agree with TRBD2. The CDR3 spans 16 residues. Per the germline V gene, CDR1 is ENHRY and CDR2 is SYGVKD. The trim removed 3 bases at V and 3 bases at J, leaving 4 bases unmatched. The CDR3 reads CAISDLAGGQTDTQYF. The CDR3 nucleotides read TGTGCCATCAGTGACCTAGCGGGGGGGCAGACAGATACGCAGTATTTT.

The chain couples TRBV5-8 to TRBJ1-1; D not resolved. The germline gives CDR1 SGHTS, CDR2 YDEGEE. V was cut by 0 bases and J by 0 bases, with 12 bases left in between. The length of the CDR3 is 16 residues. CDR3 protein: CASSLAVGIVNTEAFF. The CDR3 DNA sequence: TGTGCCAGCAGCTTGGCCGTCGGTATCGTGAACACTGAAGCTTTCTTT.

The V call is TRBV12-5, the J call TRBJ1-1; no definite D call. Trimming took 2 bases from V and 4 from J, leaving 11 bases between them. CDR3 length: 14 residues. Germline V gene sequence: CDR1 LGHNT, CDR2 FRNRAP. CDR3 sequence (DNA): TGTGCTAGTGGTTTGTCCGAAGGGATCACTGAAGCTTTCTTT. This encodes CASGLSEGITEAFF.

V gene TRBV7-7 combines with J gene TRBJ2-5; 8 bases match TRBD2. V was pared by 3 bases and J by 5 bases, with 8 bases of the junction left unmatched. Germline V CDR1 and CDR2: SSHAT, FNYEAQ (reference sequence). The CDR3 totals 15 residues. CDR3: CASSFGSGEGETQYF. The CDR3 coding sequence is TGTGCCAGCAGCTTTGGTAGCGGGGAGGGCGAGACCCAGTACTTC. Looking up the rest from reference TRBV7-7 and TRBJ2-5 gives the full variable domain: GAGVSQSPRYKVTKRGQDVTLRCDPISSHATLYWYQQALGQGPEFLTYFNYEAQPDKSGLPSDRFSAERPEGSISTLTIQRTEQRDSAMYRCASSFGSGEGETQYFGPGTRLLVL.

This rearrangement joins TRBV6-1 to TRBJ1-4; the match to TRBD1 covers 8 bases. CDR3 length equals 15 residues. Germline CDR1 is MNHNS and CDR2 is SASEGT. J lost 7 bases, V lost 4 bases, and 8 bases had no gene match. CDR3 in amino acids: CASSVGQGGGEKLFF. CDR3 nucleotide sequence: TGTGCCAGCAGTGTTGGACAGGGAGGAGGTGAAAAACTGTTTTTT.

This clone was seen only once. This rearrangement joins TRBV6-5 to TRBJ1-5; D is unresolved. Trimming removed 6 bases at V and 4 bases at J, with 13 bases between. The CDR3 is 14 amino acids. In germline, CDR1 is MNHEY, CDR2 SVGAGI. CDR3 coding DNA: TGTGCCAGCAGCCGGACTCCGGGAAATCAGCCCCAGCATTTT. Translation: CASSRTPGNQPQHF.

The V and J genes are TRBV7-9 and TRBJ2-3, with TRBD1 matching over 7 bases. With V trimmed by 2 bases and J by 3 bases, 5 bases remained unmatched. There are 15 residues in the CDR3. Germline lookup yields CDR1 SEHNR and CDR2 FQNEAQ (reference sequence). The CDR3 loop is CASSLKRQGTDTQYF. The CDR3 coding sequence is TGTGCCAGCAGCTTAAAACGACAGGGTACAGATACGCAGTATTTT.

This clone appeared a few times. The chain recombines TRBV9 with TRBJ2-1; TRBD2 agrees at 8 bases. The CDR3 covers 14 residues. Germline lookup yields CDR1 SGDLS and CDR2 YYNGEE. V trimming: 2 bases; J trimming: 5 bases; junction bases outside the gene matches: 3. In DNA form, the CDR3 reads TGTGCCAGCAGCGTGACTAGCGTCCACAATGAGCAGTTCTTC. This codes for CASSVTSVHNEQFF.

In this sample, this clone turned up once. CDR3 sequence: CASSLLPHYEQYF. In nucleotides, the CDR3 is TGTGCCAGCAGCCTACTCCCCCACTACGAGCAGTACTTC. The V and J genes are TRBV11-2 and TRBJ2-7; D not resolved. The CDR3 is 13 amino acids. Trimming stripped 5 bases from V and 3 bases from J, with 11 bases between. Germline V gives CDR1 SGHAT, CDR2 FQNNGV.

The table lists this clone with a few counts. The CDR3, as DNA: TGTGCCAGCAGCGTGGGGACTGAAGCTTTCTTT. Its translation is CASSVGTEAFF. The V gene is TRBV27, the J gene TRBJ1-1, with D hard to call. Germline-derived CDR1 and CDR2 are MNHEY and SMNVEV (reference sequence). The CDR3 is 11 amino acids. Trimming shortened V by 6 bases and J by 5 bases, and 7 bases separated the two germline ends.